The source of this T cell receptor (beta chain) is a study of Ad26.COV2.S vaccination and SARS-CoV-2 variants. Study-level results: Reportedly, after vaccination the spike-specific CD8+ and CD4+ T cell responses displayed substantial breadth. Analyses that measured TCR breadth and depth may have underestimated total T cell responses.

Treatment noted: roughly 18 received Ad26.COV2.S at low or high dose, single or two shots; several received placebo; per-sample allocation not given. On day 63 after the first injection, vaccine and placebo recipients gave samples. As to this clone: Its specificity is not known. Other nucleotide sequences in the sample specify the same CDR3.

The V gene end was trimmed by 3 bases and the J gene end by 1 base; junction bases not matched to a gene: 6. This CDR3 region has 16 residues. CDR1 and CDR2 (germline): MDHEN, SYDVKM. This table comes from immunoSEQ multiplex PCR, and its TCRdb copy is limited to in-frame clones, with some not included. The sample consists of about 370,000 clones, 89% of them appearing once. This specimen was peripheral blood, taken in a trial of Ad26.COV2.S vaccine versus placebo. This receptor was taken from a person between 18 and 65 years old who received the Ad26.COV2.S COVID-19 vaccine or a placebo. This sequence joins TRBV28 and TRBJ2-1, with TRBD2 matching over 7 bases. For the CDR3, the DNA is TGTGCCAGCAGTTTTTTGAGCGGGAAGTCCTACAATGAGCAGTTCTTC. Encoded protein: CASSFLSGKSYNEQFF.